A single sample gave rise to the 5 T cell receptor beta chains below, sequenced in a study of blood T cell repertoires in COVID-19. The method was immunoSEQ multiplex PCR; TCRdb's version includes in-frame clones alone and lacks a portion of them. This sample has under 450,000 clones, with roughly 86% found just once. The sample taken for sequencing was peripheral blood. The receptor source for this set is a human donor with acute or convalescent COVID-19. The donor label of this sample is uncertain.

This chain uses TRBV25-1 with TRBJ1-2; no firm D call. The V gene's germline CDR1 is MGHDK and CDR2 SYGVNS. This CDR3 contains 13 residues. With 3 bases removed from V and 4 bases from J, the gap between germline ends came to 9 bases. The CDR3 reads CASSESPSYGYTF. For the CDR3, the DNA is TGTGCCAGCAGTGAGAGCCCGTCCTATGGCTACACCTTC.

This sequence joins TRBV2 and TRBJ1-5; TRBD1 might be the D (6 bases). CDR3 length: 14 residues. V was shortened by 3 bases and J by 6 bases, with 12 bases between the two germline ends. Per the germline V gene, CDR1 is SNHLY and CDR2 is FYNNEI. DNA of the CDR3: TGTGCCAGCAGTGAGCACAGGGTGGGTCAGCCCCAGCATTTT. Amino acid sequence: CASSEHRVGQPQHF.

The V gene is TRBV2, the J gene TRBJ1-5; maybe TRBD1 (6 bases). In germline, CDR1 is SNHLY, CDR2 FYNNEI. The ends were cut back, 6 bases at V and 3 bases at J, with 12 bases in the middle. The CDR3 runs to 14 residues. This CDR3 reads CASRSGVYNQPQHF. The CDR3 DNA reads TGTGCCAGCAGATCAGGGGTGTACAATCAGCCCCAGCATTTT.

The J gene is TRBJ2-5, the V gene TRBV18; D may be TRBD1 (5 bases). This CDR3 is built from 13 residues. Trimming cost V 6 bases and J 1 base, with 9 bases left between them. CDR1 is KGHSH, CDR2 LQKENI, per germline. DNA for the CDR3: TGTGCCAGCTCCACGACAGTCCAAGAGACCCAGTACTTC. Protein product: CASSTTVQETQYF.

This clone was observed at least ten times. Other DNA sequences in this specimen translate into the identical CDR3. V gene TRBV15 combines with J gene TRBJ2-7; 8 nucleotides agree with TRBD1. Germline V gene lookup returns CDR1 LNHNV and CDR2 YYDKDF (reference sequence). The V gene end was trimmed by 3 bases and the J gene end by 6 bases; junction bases not matched to a gene: 1. CDR3 size: 12 residues. CDR3 residues: CATSSQGAEQYF. The CDR3 bases are TGTGCCACCAGCAGCCAGGGGGCCGAGCAGTACTTC.